This T cell receptor beta chain is drawn from a study of T cell responses to AZD1222 COVID-19 vaccine. CDR1 and CDR2 from the germline V gene are LGHDT and YNNKEL (reference sequence). Trimming stripped 4 bases from V and 2 bases from J, with 12 bases between. The CDR3 is 14 residues long. TCRdb's table, derived via immunoSEQ multiplex PCR, lists solely in-frame clones and lacks some. The sample lists 150,000 to 200,000 clones, roughly 90% occurring once. The sequencing here drew on peripheral blood, taken 28 days after the second AZD1222 dose. The receptor was derived from an adult who received the AZD1222 COVID-19 vaccine. The gene calls are TRBV3-1 (or the pseudogene TRBV3-2) and TRBJ2-7; D unclear. The CDR3 DNA is TGTGCCAGCAGCCTTACGAACCGGGCCTACGAGCAGTACTTC. Translating it yields CASSLTNRAYEQYF.